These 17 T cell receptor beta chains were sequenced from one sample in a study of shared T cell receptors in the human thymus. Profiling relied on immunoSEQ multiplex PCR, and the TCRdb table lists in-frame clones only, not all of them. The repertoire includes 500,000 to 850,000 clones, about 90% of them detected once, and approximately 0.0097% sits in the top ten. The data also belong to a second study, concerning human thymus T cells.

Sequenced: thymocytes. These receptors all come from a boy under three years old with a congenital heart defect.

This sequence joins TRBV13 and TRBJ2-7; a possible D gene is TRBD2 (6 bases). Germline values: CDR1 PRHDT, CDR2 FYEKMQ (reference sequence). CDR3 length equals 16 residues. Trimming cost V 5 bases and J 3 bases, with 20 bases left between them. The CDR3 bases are TGTGCCAGCAGCACAGGCCGCCAGCGGGCCCGCTACGAGCAGTACTTC. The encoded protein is CASSTGRQRARYEQYF.

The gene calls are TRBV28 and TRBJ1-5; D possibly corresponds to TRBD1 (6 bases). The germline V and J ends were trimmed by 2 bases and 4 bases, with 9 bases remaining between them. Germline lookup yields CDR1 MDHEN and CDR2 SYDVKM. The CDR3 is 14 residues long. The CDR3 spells CASSLAGENQPQHF. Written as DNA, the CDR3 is TGTGCCAGCAGTTTAGCAGGGGAGAATCAGCCCCAGCATTTT.

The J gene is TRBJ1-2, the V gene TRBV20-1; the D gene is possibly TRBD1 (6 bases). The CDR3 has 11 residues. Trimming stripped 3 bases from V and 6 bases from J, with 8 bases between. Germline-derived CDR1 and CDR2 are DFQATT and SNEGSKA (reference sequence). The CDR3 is CSARDRDGYTF. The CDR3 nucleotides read TGCAGTGCTAGGGACAGAGATGGCTACACCTTC.

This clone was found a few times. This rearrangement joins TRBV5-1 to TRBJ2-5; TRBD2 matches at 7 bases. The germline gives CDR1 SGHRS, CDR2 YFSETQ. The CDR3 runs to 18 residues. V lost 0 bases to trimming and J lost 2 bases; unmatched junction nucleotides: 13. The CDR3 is CASSLVSLASGRQETQYF. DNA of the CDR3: TGCGCCAGCAGCTTGGTAAGCTTGGCTAGCGGAAGACAAGAGACCCAGTACTTC.

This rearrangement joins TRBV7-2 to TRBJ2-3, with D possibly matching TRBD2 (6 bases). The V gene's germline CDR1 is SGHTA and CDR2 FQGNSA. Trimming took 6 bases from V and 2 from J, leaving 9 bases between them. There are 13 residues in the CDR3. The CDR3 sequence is CASRGLNTDTQYF. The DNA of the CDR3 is TGTGCCAGCAGGGGACTTAACACAGATACGCAGTATTTT.

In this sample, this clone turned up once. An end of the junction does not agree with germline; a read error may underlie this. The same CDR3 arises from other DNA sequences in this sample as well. The CDR3 sequence: CASRGGQGENSPLHF. In nucleotides, the CDR3 is TGTGCCAGCAGGGGAGGACAGGGGGAAAATTCCCCCCTCCACTTT. This chain links TRBV6-1 with TRBJ1-6, with 10 bases matching TRBD1. The CDR3 length is 15 residues. CDR1 MNHNS and CDR2 SASEGT come from the germline V gene.

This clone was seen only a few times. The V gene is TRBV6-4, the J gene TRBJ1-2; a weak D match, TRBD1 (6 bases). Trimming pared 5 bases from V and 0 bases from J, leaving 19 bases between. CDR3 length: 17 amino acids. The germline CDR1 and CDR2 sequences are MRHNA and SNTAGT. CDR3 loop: CASSPDSRGGANYGYTF. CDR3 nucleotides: TGTGCCAGCAGTCCGGACAGCAGGGGTGGAGCTAACTATGGCTACACCTTC.

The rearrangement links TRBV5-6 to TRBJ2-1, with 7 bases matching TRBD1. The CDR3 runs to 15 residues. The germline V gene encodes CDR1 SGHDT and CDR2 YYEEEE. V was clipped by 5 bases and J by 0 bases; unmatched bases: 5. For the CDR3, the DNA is TGTGCCAGCAGTTGGACAGGACTCTCCTACAATGAGCAGTTCTTC. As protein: CASSWTGLSYNEQFF.

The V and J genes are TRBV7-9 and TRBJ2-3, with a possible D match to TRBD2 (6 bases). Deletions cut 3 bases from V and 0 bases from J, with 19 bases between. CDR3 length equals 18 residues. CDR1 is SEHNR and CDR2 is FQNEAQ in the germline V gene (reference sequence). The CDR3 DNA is TGTGCCAGCAGCTTTTGGCTAAATACGGGGGACAGCACAGATACGCAGTATTTT. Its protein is CASSFWLNTGDSTDTQYF.

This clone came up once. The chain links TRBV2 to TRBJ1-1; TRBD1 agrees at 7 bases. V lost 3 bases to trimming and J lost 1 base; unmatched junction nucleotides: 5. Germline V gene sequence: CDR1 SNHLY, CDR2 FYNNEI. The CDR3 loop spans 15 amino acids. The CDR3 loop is CASSETQGGNTEAFF. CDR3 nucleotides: TGTGCCAGCAGTGAGACCCAGGGGGGGAACACTGAAGCTTTCTTT. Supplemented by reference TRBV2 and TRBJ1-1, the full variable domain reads EPEVTQTPSHQVTQMGQEVILRCVPISNHLYFYWYRQILGQKVEFLVSFYNNEISEKSEIFDDQFSVERPDGSNFTLKIRSTKLEDSAMYFCASSETQGGNTEAFFGQGTRLTVV.

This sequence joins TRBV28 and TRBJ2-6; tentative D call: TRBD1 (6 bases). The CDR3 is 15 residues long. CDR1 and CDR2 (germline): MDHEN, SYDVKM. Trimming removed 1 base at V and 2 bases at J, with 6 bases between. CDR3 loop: CASSLYRAGANVLTF. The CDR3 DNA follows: TGTGCCAGCAGTTTATACAGGGCTGGGGCCAACGTCCTGACTTTC.

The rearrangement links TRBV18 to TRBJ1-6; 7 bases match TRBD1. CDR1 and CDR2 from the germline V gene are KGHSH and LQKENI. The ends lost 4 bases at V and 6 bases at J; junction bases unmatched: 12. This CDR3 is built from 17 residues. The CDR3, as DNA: TGTGCCAGCTCACGCTTACCGGGACAGCCTAGTAATTCACCCCTCCACTTT. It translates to CASSRLPGQPSNSPLHF.

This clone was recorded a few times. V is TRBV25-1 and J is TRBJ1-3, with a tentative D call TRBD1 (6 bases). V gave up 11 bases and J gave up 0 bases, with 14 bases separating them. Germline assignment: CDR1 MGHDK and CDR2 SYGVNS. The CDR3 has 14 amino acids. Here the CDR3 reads CASQGRSSGNTIYF. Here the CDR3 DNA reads TGTGCCTCACAGGGCCGGAGCTCTGGAAACACCATATATTTT. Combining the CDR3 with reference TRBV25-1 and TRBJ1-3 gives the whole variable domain EADIYQTPRYLVIGTGKKITLECSQTMGHDKMYWYQQDPGMELHLIHYSYGVNSTEKGDLSSESTVSRIRTEHFPLTLESARPSHTSQYLCASQGRSSGNTIYFGEGSWLTVV.

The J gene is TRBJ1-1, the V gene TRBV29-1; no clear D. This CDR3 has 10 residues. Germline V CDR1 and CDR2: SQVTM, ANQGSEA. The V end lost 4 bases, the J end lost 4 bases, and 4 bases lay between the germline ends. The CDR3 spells CSVAVTEAFF. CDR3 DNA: TGCAGCGTTGCTGTCACTGAAGCTTTCTTT.

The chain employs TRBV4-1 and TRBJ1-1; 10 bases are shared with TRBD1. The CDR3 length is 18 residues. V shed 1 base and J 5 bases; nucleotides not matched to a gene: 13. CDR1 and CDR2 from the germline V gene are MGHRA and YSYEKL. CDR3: CASSQVPRQGAPGTEAFF. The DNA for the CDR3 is TGCGCCAGCAGCCAAGTTCCGAGACAGGGGGCGCCGGGGACTGAAGCTTTCTTT.

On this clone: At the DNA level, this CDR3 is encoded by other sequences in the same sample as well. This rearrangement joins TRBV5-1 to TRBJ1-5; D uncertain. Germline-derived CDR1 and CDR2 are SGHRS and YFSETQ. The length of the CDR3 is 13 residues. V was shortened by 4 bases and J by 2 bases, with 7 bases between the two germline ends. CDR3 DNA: TGCGCCAGCAGCATACGAGGCAATCAGCCCCAGCATTTT. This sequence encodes CASSIRGNQPQHF.

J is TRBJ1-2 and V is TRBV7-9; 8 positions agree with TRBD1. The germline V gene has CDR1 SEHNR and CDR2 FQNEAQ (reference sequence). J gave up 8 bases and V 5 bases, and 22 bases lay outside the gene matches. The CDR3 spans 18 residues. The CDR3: CASSEKDRGRSPIRGYTF. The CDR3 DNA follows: TGTGCCAGCAGCGAAAAAGACAGGGGCCGATCCCCGATAAGGGGCTACACCTTC.